The 29 T cell receptor beta chains given below trace back to one sample, sequenced in a study of T cells in tuberculosis. Profiled with immunoSEQ multiplex PCR; TCRdb holds only in-frame clones, not every one. The sample has some 34,000 clones, roughly 93% seen once; the top ten hold 6.5% to 8.5%. Sequenced input: PBMCs. These receptors all stem from a donor between 10 and 35 years old with latent tuberculosis or without tuberculosis infection.

This chain connects TRBV5-5 to TRBJ1-5; a weak D match, TRBD1 (5 bases). Germline CDR1 and CDR2: SGHKS and YYEKEE (reference sequence). The CDR3 is made up of 19 amino acids. The ends were cut back, 0 bases at V and 4 bases at J, with 23 bases in the middle. In DNA form, the CDR3 reads TGTGCCAGCAGCTTGGGACCCAGGGCCGGGTCCTGGGGAAATCAGCCCCAGCATTTT. The encoded protein is CASSLGPRAGSWGNQPQHF. The whole variable domain, remainder taken from reference TRBV5-5 and TRBJ1-5, is DAGVTQSPTHLIKTRGQQVTLRCSPISGHKSVSWYQQVLGQGPQFIFQYYEKEERGRGNFPDRFSARQFPNYSSELNVNALLLGDSALYLCASSLGPRAGSWGNQPQHFGDGTRLSIL.

The chain joins TRBV5-4 to TRBJ1-1, with D maybe TRBD1 (5 bases). The CDR3 is 14 amino acids. V lost 4 bases and J lost 1, with 11 bases in between. CDR1 is SGHNT and CDR2 is YYREEE in the germline V gene (reference sequence). CDR3 loop: CASSRVTGNTEAFF. CDR3 bases: TGTGCCAGCAGCCGGGTCACAGGGAACACTGAAGCTTTCTTT.

J is TRBJ1-4 and V is TRBV6-6; D not certain. Trimming stripped 2 bases from V and 4 bases from J, with 11 bases between. The germline gives CDR1 MNHNY, CDR2 SVGAGI (reference sequence). This CDR3 contains 15 residues. CDR3 protein: CASSYGKRDNEKLFF. The CDR3 coding sequence is TGTGCCAGCAGTTACGGCAAGAGGGATAATGAAAAACTGTTTTTT.

The chain recombines TRBV2 with TRBJ2-1; TRBD2 agrees at 7 bases. The CDR3 is made up of 14 amino acids. Losses at the gene ends were 4 bases for V and 7 bases for J; bases not matched to a gene: 7. In germline, CDR1 is SNHLY, CDR2 FYNNEI. The DNA of the CDR3 is TGTGCCAGCAGTGGACTAGCAAGAGGAAATGAGCAGTTCTTC. Residues: CASSGLARGNEQFF. Using reference TRBV2 and TRBJ2-1 for the parts outside the CDR3, the full variable domain is EPEVTQTPSHQVTQMGQEVILRCVPISNHLYFYWYRQILGQKVEFLVSFYNNEISEKSEIFDDQFSVERPDGSNFTLKIRSTKLEDSAMYFCASSGLARGNEQFFGPGTRLTVL.

This sequence joins TRBV6-6 and TRBJ1-2, with TRBD1 as a possible D gene (5 bases). The CDR3 contains 16 residues. The V gene lost 2 bases and the J gene lost 1 base, with 14 bases spanning the gap. Germline V lookup: CDR1 MNHNY, CDR2 SVGAGI (reference sequence). CDR3: CASSYDARALNYGYTF. The CDR3 region has the DNA TGTGCCAGCAGTTACGATGCCAGGGCCCTTAACTATGGCTACACCTTC.

The V call is TRBV10-3, the J call TRBJ2-7; TRBD2 might be the D (5 bases). This CDR3 comprises 13 residues. The germline V and J ends were trimmed by 11 bases and 5 bases, with 19 bases remaining between them. The V gene's germline CDR1 is ENHRY and CDR2 SYGVKD. The CDR3 is CAASLGQRDEQYF. CDR3 nucleotides: TGTGCCGCCTCGTTGGGCCAGAGGGACGAGCAGTACTTC.

The V and J genes are TRBV4-2 and TRBJ2-1; 8 bases line up with TRBD2. This CDR3 is 15 amino acids long. CDR1 and CDR2 (germline): LGHNA, YNFKEQ. V dropped 0 bases and J dropped 7; count of bases not matched to a gene: 5. The CDR3 region has the DNA TGTGCCAGCAGCCAAGATTATAGCGGGACTAATGAGCAGTTCTTC. Its protein is CASSQDYSGTNEQFF.

V usage is TRBV29-1 and J usage is TRBJ2-2; D is perhaps TRBD1 (7 bases). This CDR3 comprises 13 residues. Per the germline V gene, CDR1 is SQVTM and CDR2 is ANQGSEA. V lost 7 bases to trimming and J lost 4 bases, with 13 bases between them. CDR3 loop: CSARDSRTGELFF. The CDR3 DNA sequence: TGCAGCGCGCGGGACAGCCGCACCGGGGAGCTGTTTTTT.

This chain joins TRBV29-1 and TRBJ1-2; no clear D. Trimming shortened V by 4 bases and J by 2 bases, and 5 bases separated the two germline ends. The CDR3 has 11 residues. Per germline, CDR1 SQVTM and CDR2 ANQGSEA. CDR3 sequence: CSVVQNYGYTF. CDR3 in DNA: TGCAGCGTTGTACAGAACTATGGCTACACCTTC. Full variable domain (rest looked up from reference TRBV29-1 and TRBJ1-2): SAVISQKPSRDICQRGTSLTIQCQVDSQVTMMFWYRQQPGQSLTLIATANQGSEATYESGFVIDKFPISRPNLTFSTLTVSNMSPEDSSIYLCSVVQNYGYTFGSGTRLTVV.

V and J are TRBV6-1 and TRBJ2-3; the D is unclear. Per germline, CDR1 MNHNS and CDR2 SASEGT. Trimming removed 4 bases at V and 1 base at J, with 12 bases between. CDR3 size: 15 residues. CDR3 sequence reads: CASSVPVFGTDTQYF. The CDR3 DNA follows: TGTGCCAGCAGTGTACCAGTATTTGGCACAGATACGCAGTATTTT.

The V gene is TRBV6-6, the J gene TRBJ1-6; TRBD1 might be the D (5 bases). The germline V gene has CDR1 MNHNY and CDR2 SVGAGI (reference sequence). V dropped 4 bases and J dropped 7 bases, with 11 bases sitting between them. This CDR3 has 14 amino acids. The CDR3 DNA reads as TGTGCCAGCAGTTCTGGGGCAGGGAATTCACCCCTCCACTTT. It yields the protein CASSSGAGNSPLHF.

The chain is built from TRBV27 and TRBJ1-2; tentative D call: TRBD1 (5 bases). The CDR3 extends over 19 amino acids. In germline, CDR1 is MNHEY, CDR2 SMNVEV (reference sequence). The germline V and J ends were trimmed by 5 bases and 0 bases, with 25 bases remaining between them. The CDR3 protein is CASSPKPTTGSLANYGYTF. The CDR3 DNA reads as TGTGCCAGCAGTCCTAAGCCCACTACAGGATCCTTAGCTAACTATGGCTACACCTTC.

CDR3 DNA sequence: TGTGCCAGCAGCTTAGGCTCCGGCGGCGCAGATACGCAGTATTTT. This sequence encodes CASSLGSGGADTQYF. V gene TRBV7-2 combines with J gene TRBJ2-3; no clear D gene. Germline loops: CDR1 SGHTA, CDR2 FQGNSA. The CDR3 is 15 residues long. V was trimmed by 1 base and J by 4 bases, leaving 12 bases between them.

The chain combines TRBV30 with TRBJ1-2; a weak D match, TRBD1 (6 bases). This CDR3 contains 18 residues. V lost 2 bases and J lost 8, with 30 bases in between. CDR1 is GTSNPN, CDR2 SVGIG, per germline (reference sequence). The CDR3 loop reads CAWSTLRFRDILQGGYTF. Here the CDR3 DNA reads TGTGCCTGGAGTACGCTCAGGTTCCGGGACATCTTACAGGGAGGCTACACCTTC.

The J gene is TRBJ2-7, the V gene TRBV11-2, with TRBD1 as a possible D gene (6 bases). Germline V gene data show CDR1 as SGHAT and CDR2 as FQNNGV. V lost 5 bases and J 0 bases, leaving 20 bases between the germline ends. There are 17 residues in the CDR3. CDR3 in amino acids: CASSRITEDRFSYEQYF. The CDR3 bases are TGTGCCAGCAGCCGCATAACCGAAGACAGGTTCTCCTACGAGCAGTACTTC.

The chain uses TRBV2 and TRBJ1-2, with TRBD1 identical over 9 bases. J lost 5 bases, V lost 3 bases, and 7 bases had no gene match. Germline V gene data show CDR1 as SNHLY and CDR2 as FYNNEI. The CDR3 contains 15 residues. The CDR3 DNA reads as TGTGCCAGCAGTGACCCTACCGGGACAGGGTATGGCTACACCTTC. Translated: CASSDPTGTGYGYTF.

This sequence joins TRBV7-2 and TRBJ2-7; D not certain. CDR1 is SGHTA, CDR2 FQGNSA, per germline. V lost 4 bases and J lost 7, with 8 bases in between. CDR3 length: 11 amino acids. CDR3 coding DNA: TGTGCCAGCAGCTCCGCTAGTGAGCAGTACTTC. Protein product: CASSSASEQYF.

The chain has TRBV27 and TRBJ2-3, with 10 bases aligning to TRBD2. This CDR3 has 16 residues. V lost 6 bases to trimming and J lost 1 base; unmatched junction nucleotides: 7. CDR1 and CDR2 from the germline V gene are MNHEY and SMNVEV (reference sequence). For the CDR3, the DNA is TGTGCCAGCAGCTGGAGGGGGACTAGCGGCACAGATACGCAGTATTTT. This sequence encodes CASSWRGTSGTDTQYF.

V and J are TRBV7-9 and TRBJ2-7; D perhaps matches TRBD1 (6 bases). CDR1 is SEHNR and CDR2 is FQNEAQ in the germline V gene (reference sequence). The V gene lost 4 bases and the J gene lost 6 bases, with 13 bases spanning the gap. The CDR3 contains 13 residues. CDR3: CASSSIRGPEQYF. CDR3 nucleotide sequence: TGTGCCAGCAGCTCGATCAGGGGCCCCGAGCAGTACTTC.

This chain connects TRBV5-1 to TRBJ1-1, with 9 positions matching TRBD1. V lost 2 bases, J lost 5 bases, and 4 bases stayed unmatched. This CDR3 comprises 14 residues. The germline V gene encodes CDR1 SGHRS and CDR2 YFSETQ. CDR3 DNA: TGCGCCAGCAGCTTTACAGGGGGCGGAACTGAAGCTTTCTTT. Translated: CASSFTGGGTEAFF.

V and J are TRBV10-3 and TRBJ1-5, with 10 bases matching TRBD1. The V segment lost 5 bases and the J segment 2 bases; nucleotides outside the gene matches: 6. Germline-derived CDR1 and CDR2 are ENHRY and SYGVKD. CDR3 length equals 16 residues. CDR3 nucleotide sequence: TGTGCCATCAGTACGACAGGGGGCAAGGGCAATCAGCCCCAGCATTTT. It yields the protein CAISTTGGKGNQPQHF.

The V and J genes are TRBV11-2 and TRBJ1-4; no firm D call. Trimming took off 2 bases at V and 2 bases at J, with 12 bases between the two ends. Germline-derived CDR1 and CDR2 are SGHAT and FQNNGV. CDR3 length: 16 residues. DNA of the CDR3: TGTGCCAGCAGCTTAATAGGTACGGAGACTAATGAAAAACTGTTTTTT. Translated: CASSLIGTETNEKLFF.

The chain employs TRBV7-2 and TRBJ1-2; no reliable D call. Germline V gives CDR1 SGHTA, CDR2 FQGNSA. Between the trimmed V and J ends, which lost 1 base and 4 bases, there was a span of 4 bases. CDR3 size: 12 residues. The CDR3 loop is CASSLGSYGYTF. As DNA, the CDR3 is TGTGCCAGCAGCTTAGGGAGCTATGGCTACACCTTC.

The chain recombines TRBV7-2 with TRBJ2-3; TRBD2 aligns across 8 bases. The V gene's germline CDR1 is SGHTA and CDR2 FQGNSA. This CDR3 has 16 amino acids. J lost 2 bases, V lost 5 bases, and 9 bases had no gene match. The CDR3 reads CASSKGGRGATDTQYF. Here the CDR3 DNA reads TGTGCCAGCAGCAAAGGTGGGCGGGGGGCCACAGATACGCAGTATTTT.

The chain couples TRBV19 to TRBJ2-7, with 8 positions matching TRBD1. CDR1 and CDR2 (germline): LNHDA, SQIVND (reference sequence). V was clipped by 3 bases and J by 4 bases; unmatched bases: 2. This CDR3 region has 13 residues. The CDR3 DNA is TGTGCCAGTAGTATCCAGGGGGCTTACGAGCAGTACTTC. This translates into CASSIQGAYEQYF.

CDR3 sequence: CASSSDRTSGNTIYF. The CDR3 DNA is TGTGCCAGCAGTTCGGACAGGACCTCTGGAAACACCATATATTTT. V and J are TRBV6-5 and TRBJ1-3; TRBD1 matches 7 bases. Looked up from germline, CDR1 is MNHEY and CDR2 is SVGAGI. This CDR3 spans 15 amino acids. The junction had 3 bases not matched to a gene; V was cut back by 4 bases and J by 0 bases.

The chain employs TRBV4-1 and TRBJ2-3; 13 bases fit TRBD2. V lost 1 base, J lost 0 bases, and 10 bases stayed unmatched. Germline V lookup: CDR1 MGHRA, CDR2 YSYEKL. The CDR3 sequence is 20 residues long. CDR3 loop: CASSQVGLAGSTSSTDTQYF. The CDR3 DNA reads as TGCGCCAGCAGCCAAGTGGGACTAGCGGGGTCCACATCTAGCACAGATACGCAGTATTTT.

This clone was detected only once. The chain couples TRBV27 to TRBJ2-7; the D gene is possibly TRBD1 (8 bases). Germline loops: CDR1 MNHEY, CDR2 SMNVEV (reference sequence). V was cut by 5 bases and J by 4 bases, with 18 bases left in between. This CDR3 has 15 amino acids. In nucleotides, the CDR3 is TGTGCCAGCAGTCCAGGGGGCCGGGGGGAGTACGAGCAGTACTTC. Amino acid sequence: CASSPGGRGEYEQYF.

The chain has TRBV7-9 and TRBJ1-3; TRBD1 matches at 8 bases. The germline V gene has CDR1 SEHNR and CDR2 FQNEAQ (reference sequence). This CDR3 is 19 amino acids long. J lost 6 bases, V lost 6 bases, and 22 bases had no gene match. The CDR3 DNA reads as TGTGCCAGCAGATCGAGCGGGACAGGAATTTCTATTTGGGTAAACACCATATATTTT. This codes for CASRSSGTGISIWVNTIYF. The full variable domain, rest sourced from reference TRBV7-9 and TRBJ1-3, is DTGVSQNPRHKITKRGQNVTFRCDPISEHNRLYWYRQTLGQGPEFLTYFQNEAQLEKSRLLSDRFSAERPKGSFSTLEIQRTEQGDSAMYLCASRSSGTGISIWVNTIYFGEGSWLTVV.